Listed below are T cell receptor beta chains from one sample, sequenced in a study of tumor-infiltrating lymphocytes in glioblastoma multiforme. Using its own MiXCR run on the multiplex PCR reads, TCRdb lists one record per CDR3 protein. The data contain 15,000 or so distinct CDR3 sequences, around 70% of them singletons. Sequencing was done on a sample of brain tumor tissue. Receptors originate from a male donor with glioblastoma. Each CDR3 is given with its conserved first and last residue. The order of the fields is V gene, D gene, clone size, J gene, CDR3 protein, CDR3 DNA. A D gene is named only where the DNA matches it firmly. A row's size may be missing; if present it is once, few, many or a size class.

v_gene: TRBV29-1
d_gene: .
abundance: .
j_gene: TRBJ1-1
CDR3aa: CSATTGITEAFF
CDR3nt: TGCAGCGCCACAACAGGAATCACTGAAGCTTTCTTT

v_gene: TRBV4-1
d_gene: TRBD1
abundance: large
j_gene: TRBJ1-2
CDR3aa: CASSQDRYRGNYGYTF
CDR3nt: TGCGCCAGCAGCCAAGATCGATACAGGGGAAACTATGGCTACACCTTC

v_gene: TRBV20-1
d_gene: TRBD1
abundance: once
j_gene: TRBJ1-5
CDR3aa: CSARDSGGVVQPQHF
CDR3nt: TGCAGTGCTAGAGATTCAGGGGGTGTTGTGCAGCCCCAGCATTTT

v_gene: TRBV19
d_gene: .
abundance: .
j_gene: TRBJ1-4
CDR3aa: CASRLTGRRTLFF
CDR3nt: TGTGCCAGTAGGCTAACGGGACGACGGACCCTGTTTTTT

v_gene: TRBV10-3
d_gene: .
abundance: once
j_gene: TRBJ2-1
CDR3aa: CAISNRVSGGGEQLF
CDR3nt: TGTGCCATCAGTAACCGGGTATCGGGTGGTGGTGAGCAGCTCTTC

v_gene: TRBV5-1
d_gene: .
abundance: .
j_gene: TRBJ2-5
CDR3aa: CASSTTGETQYF
CDR3nt: TGCGCCAGCAGCACCACCGGAGAGACCCAGTACTTC

v_gene: TRBV11-2
d_gene: .
abundance: .
j_gene: TRBJ2-5
CDR3aa: CASSLGDSDIDTQYF
CDR3nt: TGTGCCAGCAGCTTAGGGGACTCGGACATAGATACCCAGTACTTC

v_gene: TRBV11-3
d_gene: .
abundance: .
j_gene: TRBJ1-1
CDR3aa: CASSSSFGPPSTEAFF
CDR3nt: TGTGCCAGCAGCTCTTCCTTCGGACCGCCTAGCACTGAAGCTTTCTTT

v_gene: TRBV4-1
d_gene: .
abundance: .
j_gene: TRBJ2-7
CDR3aa: CASSHTQEGVYEQYF
CDR3nt: TGCGCCAGCAGCCACACTCAGGAGGGCGTTTACGAGCAGTACTTC

v_gene: TRBV20-1
d_gene: TRBD2
abundance: .
j_gene: TRBJ2-1
CDR3aa: CGAGRPGLAGMDEQFF
CDR3nt: TGCGGTGCTGGTCGACCGGGACTAGCGGGAATGGATGAGCAGTTCTTC

v_gene: TRBV6-2/TRBV6-3
d_gene: .
abundance: once
j_gene: TRBJ2-7
CDR3aa: CDNSHAYGQYF
CDR3nt: TGTGACAACAGTCACGCCTACGGGCAGTACTTC

v_gene: TRBV12-3/TRBV12-4
d_gene: .
abundance: once
j_gene: TRBJ1-1
CDR3aa: CAKQHVNTEAFF
CDR3nt: TGTGCCAAACAGCATGTGAACACTGAAGCTTTCTTT

v_gene: TRBV20-1
d_gene: TRBD2
abundance: .
j_gene: TRBJ2-7
CDR3aa: CSARVLAGWSYEQYF
CDR3nt: TGCAGTGCTAGAGTGCTAGCGGGATGGTCGTACGAGCAGTACTTC

v_gene: TRBV29-1
d_gene: TRBD2
abundance: many
j_gene: TRBJ2-3
CDR3aa: CSCPGGDAQYF
CDR3nt: TGCAGCTGCCCGGGGGGGGATGCGCAGTATTTT

v_gene: TRBV20-1
d_gene: .
abundance: .
j_gene: TRBJ1-3
CDR3aa: CSATSARLGNTIYF
CDR3nt: TGCAGTGCCACGTCGGCCCGCTTAGGAAACACCATATATTTT

v_gene: TRBV29-1
d_gene: TRBD2
abundance: .
j_gene: TRBJ2-3
CDR3aa: CSVGKLAGGPDTQYF
CDR3nt: TGCAGCGTGGGGAAACTAGCGGGAGGACCAGATACGCAGTATTTT

v_gene: TRBV5-4
d_gene: TRBD1
abundance: .
j_gene: TRBJ1-4
CDR3aa: CASSPQGGTRGEKLFF
CDR3nt: TGTGCCAGCAGCCCCCAGGGGGGGACCCGAGGGGAAAAACTGTTTTTT

v_gene: TRBV11-2
d_gene: TRBD1
abundance: few
j_gene: TRBJ2-7
CDR3aa: CASSPDRAYEQYF
CDR3nt: TGTGCCAGCAGCCCAGACAGGGCATATGAGCAGTACTTC

v_gene: TRBV20-1
d_gene: .
abundance: .
j_gene: TRBJ1-6
CDR3aa: CSTPLYSGTANNPPLHF
CDR3nt: TGCAGTACTCCTCTTTACAGTGGAACAGCAAATAACCCACCCCTCCACTTT

v_gene: TRBV20-1
d_gene: .
abundance: .
j_gene: TRBJ1-1
CDR3aa: CSARDSAPSGTRMNTEAFF
CDR3nt: TGCAGTGCTAGAGACAGCGCCCCATCAGGGACACGCATGAACACTGAAGCTTTCTTT

v_gene: TRBV20-1
d_gene: .
abundance: .
j_gene: TRBJ2-3
CDR3aa: CSTLRTGTTLNTQYF
CDR3nt: TGCAGTACCCTACGGACGGGTACGACCCTTAATACGCAGTATTTT

v_gene: TRBV12-3/TRBV12-4
d_gene: TRBD1
abundance: .
j_gene: TRBJ2-7
CDR3aa: CASSKAGTGRYEQYF
CDR3nt: TGTGCCAGCAGTAAGGCCGGGACAGGGAGATACGAGCAGTACTTC

v_gene: TRBV28
d_gene: .
abundance: .
j_gene: TRBJ1-2
CDR3aa: CASTLSMGICGYAF
CDR3nt: TGTGCCAGCACTTTATCGATGGGGATCTGTGGCTACGCCTTC

v_gene: TRBV29-1
d_gene: .
abundance: .
j_gene: TRBJ2-7
CDR3aa: CSVAPGTGLRIEQYF
CDR3nt: TGCAGCGTTGCGCCCGGGACGGGGCTAAGAATTGAGCAGTACTTC

v_gene: TRBV11-2
d_gene: .
abundance: .
j_gene: TRBJ2-2
CDR3aa: CASNDLGTGELFF
CDR3nt: TGTGCCAGCAACGACCTTGGGACCGGGGAGCTGTTTTTT

v_gene: TRBV20-1
d_gene: TRBD2
abundance: .
j_gene: TRBJ2-7
CDR3aa: CSGRGLAGESYEQYF
CDR3nt: TGCAGTGGTAGAGGGCTAGCGGGAGAGTCGTACGAGCAGTACTTC

v_gene: TRBV20-1
d_gene: .
abundance: .
j_gene: TRBJ2-3
CDR3aa: CSASDSYTSTDTQYF
CDR3nt: TGCAGTGCTAGCGACAGCTATACTAGCACAGATACGCAGTATTTT

v_gene: TRBV11-2
d_gene: .
abundance: few
j_gene: TRBJ2-1
CDR3aa: CASSPTSLREQFF
CDR3nt: TGTGCCAGCAGCCCAACTAGCCTGAGGGAGCAGTTCTTC

v_gene: TRBV11-3
d_gene: .
abundance: .
j_gene: TRBJ2-2
CDR3aa: CASSTTSRLAGETGSCFF
CDR3nt: .

v_gene: TRBV11-3
d_gene: TRBD2
abundance: large
j_gene: TRBJ2-3
CDR3aa: CASSPGVAGGPGDTQYF
CDR3nt: TGTGCCAGCAGCCCGGGGGTAGCGGGAGGGCCGGGAGATACGCAGTATTTT

v_gene: TRBV12-3/TRBV12-4
d_gene: TRBD1
abundance: .
j_gene: TRBJ2-7
CDR3aa: CASSPSSAQGAYEQYF
CDR3nt: TGTGCCAGCAGCCCATCTTCGGCACAGGGGGCTTACGAGCAGTACTTC

v_gene: TRBV10-3
d_gene: .
abundance: .
j_gene: TRBJ2-1
CDR3aa: CAIRYDNEQFF
CDR3nt: TGTGCCATCAGATATGACAATGAGCAGTTCTTC

v_gene: TRBV5-8
d_gene: TRBD2
abundance: once
j_gene: TRBJ2-2
CDR3aa: CPSSLTGRETGELFF
CDR3nt: TGTCCCAGCAGCTTGACCGGGAGGGAGACCGGGGAGCTGTTTTTT

v_gene: TRBV6-5
d_gene: .
abundance: .
j_gene: TRBJ1-1
CDR3aa: CASSYLPLGQNTETFF
CDR3nt: TGTGCCAGCAGCTACCTACCTCTAGGACAGAACACTGAAACTTTCTTT

v_gene: TRBV4-3
d_gene: .
abundance: .
j_gene: TRBJ2-5
CDR3aa: CASSQDLGRETQYF
CDR3nt: TGCGCAAGCAGCCAAGATTTAGGTCGGGAGACCCAGTACTTC

v_gene: TRBV4-1
d_gene: TRBD2
abundance: few
j_gene: TRBJ2-5
CDR3aa: CASSQESAVAGTSGGDQETQYF
CDR3nt: TGCGCCAGCAGCCAAGAAAGTGCGGTCGCCGGGACTAGCGGGGGGGATCAAGAGACCCAGTACTTC

v_gene: TRBV20-1
d_gene: .
abundance: once
j_gene: TRBJ2-1
CDR3aa: CSARRDNEQFF
CDR3nt: TGCAGTGCTAGAAGGGACAATGAGCAGTTCTTC

v_gene: TRBV20-1
d_gene: .
abundance: many
j_gene: TRBJ1-1
CDR3aa: CSARMGGPNTEAFF
CDR3nt: TGCAGTGCTAGAATGGGGGGCCCGAACACTGAAGCTTTCTTT

v_gene: TRBV11-3
d_gene: .
abundance: .
j_gene: TRBJ2-1
CDR3aa: CAGSSRGKAEQFF
CDR3nt: TGTGCCGGCAGCTCGAGGGGGAAGGCTGAGCAGTTCTTC

v_gene: TRBV11-2
d_gene: .
abundance: .
j_gene: TRBJ2-2
CDR3aa: CASSPILGGTGELFF
CDR3nt: TGTGCCAGCAGCCCTATTCTGGGGGGAACCGGGGAGCTGTTTTTT

v_gene: TRBV6-5
d_gene: TRBD2
abundance: .
j_gene: TRBJ2-1
CDR3aa: CGSSYSGGDELCF
CDR3nt: TGTGGCAGCAGTTACTCTGGGGGGGATGAGCTGTGCTTC

v_gene: TRBV11-2
d_gene: .
abundance: few
j_gene: TRBJ1-2
CDR3aa: CASSPGSGGYGYTF
CDR3nt: TGTGCCAGCAGCCCAGGGTCGGGGGGATATGGCTACACCTTC

v_gene: TRBV11-2
d_gene: .
abundance: .
j_gene: TRBJ2-1
CDR3aa: CASSRDLSSYNEQFF
CDR3nt: TGTGCCAGCAGCCGGGACCTCAGCTCCTACAATGAGCAGTTCTTC

v_gene: TRBV5-1
d_gene: TRBD1
abundance: .
j_gene: TRBJ2-1
CDR3aa: CASSLGTGVHDEQFF
CDR3nt: TGCGCCAGCAGCTTGGGGACAGGGGTCCACGATGAGCAGTTCTTC

v_gene: TRBV20-1
d_gene: .
abundance: .
j_gene: TRBJ1-5
CDR3aa: CSARPLANNRPQHF
CDR3nt: TGCAGTGCTAGACCCCTTGCGAACAATCGGCCCCAGCATTTT

v_gene: TRBV11-2
d_gene: .
abundance: .
j_gene: TRBJ2-1
CDR3aa: CASSLAGEQFF
CDR3nt: TGTGCCAGCAGCTTAGCCGGTGAGCAGTTCTTC

v_gene: TRBV6-2/TRBV6-3
d_gene: TRBD1
abundance: .
j_gene: TRBJ2-1
CDR3aa: CASSFRDRDHNEQFF
CDR3nt: TGTGCCAGCAGTTTCCGGGACAGGGACCACAATGAGCAGTTCTTC

v_gene: TRBV29-1
d_gene: .
abundance: .
j_gene: TRBJ1-2
CDR3aa: CSVESHRNGYTF
CDR3nt: TGCAGCGTCGAGTCCCACCGGAATGGCTACACCTTC

v_gene: TRBV28
d_gene: TRBD2
abundance: .
j_gene: TRBJ2-7
CDR3aa: CASSLSFGGCSEQYF
CDR3nt: TGTGCCAGCAGTTTATCTTTCGGGGGGTGTTCCGAGCAGTACTTC

v_gene: TRBV4-3
d_gene: .
abundance: .
j_gene: TRBJ2-7
CDR3aa: CASSQDGGPRNEQYF
CDR3nt: TGCGCCAGCAGCCAAGACGGGGGACCCCGTAACGAGCAGTACTTC

v_gene: TRBV20-1
d_gene: .
abundance: .
j_gene: TRBJ1-2
CDR3aa: CSARDTRQPFNGYTF
CDR3nt: TGCAGTGCTAGAGATACCCGGCAACCGTTTAATGGCTACACCTTC

v_gene: TRBV12-3/TRBV12-4
d_gene: .
abundance: .
j_gene: TRBJ2-7
CDR3aa: CASSPNNGGGEQYF
CDR3nt: TGTGCCAGCAGTCCAAATAACGGGGGAGGCGAGCAGTACTTC

v_gene: TRBV28
d_gene: .
abundance: .
j_gene: TRBJ2-3
CDR3aa: CASSFWGEGTDMRYF
CDR3nt: .

v_gene: TRBV11-3
d_gene: .
abundance: .
j_gene: TRBJ2-2
CDR3aa: CASSIGSDTGELFF
CDR3nt: TGTGCCAGCAGCATAGGCAGCGACACCGGGGAGCTGTTTTTT

v_gene: TRBV6-6
d_gene: TRBD1
abundance: .
j_gene: TRBJ2-1
CDR3aa: CASGTQGPGQQFF
CDR3nt: TGTGCCAGCGGCACACAGGGGCCGGGTCAGCAGTTCTTC

v_gene: TRBV7-3
d_gene: .
abundance: .
j_gene: TRBJ2-3
CDR3aa: CASSSAQGSDTQYF
CDR3nt: TGTGCCAGCAGCTCAGCCCAGGGGTCAGATACGCAGTATTTT

v_gene: TRBV29-1
d_gene: .
abundance: .
j_gene: TRBJ1-2
CDR3aa: CSVGTSRGF
CDR3nt: TGCAGCGTTGGGACCTCCCGCGGCTTC

v_gene: TRBV6-2/TRBV6-3
d_gene: TRBD1
abundance: .
j_gene: TRBJ2-1
CDR3aa: CASSYSHRQGEFF
CDR3nt: TGTGCCAGCAGTTACTCGCATCGACAGGGGGAGTTCTTC

v_gene: TRBV6-6
d_gene: .
abundance: .
j_gene: TRBJ2-1
CDR3aa: CATSTQGPGEQFF
CDR3nt: TGTGCCACCAGCACGCAGGGGCCGGGTGAGCAGTTCTTC

v_gene: TRBV11-1
d_gene: .
abundance: .
j_gene: TRBJ2-5
CDR3aa: CASSRTQETQYF
CDR3nt: TGTGCCAGCAGCAGAACCCAAGAGACCCAGTACTTC